This entry features one TCR beta chain sequence. Its antigen is unknown. Primers used in a second PCR of roughly 6 to 11 cycles were a sample-barcoded 5' primer and a J-beta primer mix. Each sample provided no less than 3 million CDR3-containing paired-end reads. Via MiXCR, TCRdb re-called the 5' RACE reads, giving one row per CDR3 protein. The data contain more than 900,000 distinct CDR3 sequences, about 25% of them singletons. Researchers collected 9 to 10 milliliters of peripheral blood from every single donor. The data were obtained in a study of blood T cells in healthy people across ages. Findings and limits, study-wide: With age, beta diversity per million T cells declined roughly linearly, significantly by around 43.

CDR3 length: 17 residues. V dropped 5 bases and J dropped 1; count of bases not matched to a gene: 7. These data were also reused for a study on T cells of mothers and their children.

The origin of this receptor is a girl aged 2-15 years in good health. V usage is TRBV12-3 or TRBV12-4 and J usage is TRBJ2-4; TRBD2 matches at 11 bases. What was sequenced was blood. CDR3 sequence (DNA): TGTGCCAGCAGTCTGAACCGACTAGCGGGGGCCAAAAACATTCAGTACTTC. This sequence encodes CASSLNRLAGAKNIQYF.